A selection of T cell receptor beta chains follows, all from one sample in a study of T cell responses to AZD1222 COVID-19 vaccine. TCRdb keeps only in-frame clones here, not all; method: immunoSEQ multiplex PCR. The sample lists 100,000 to 150,000 clones, 90% occurring once. Sequencing was performed on peripheral blood, taken on day 0 of AZD1222 vaccination. These receptors all stem from an adult in good health. The CDR3 runs from the conserved cysteine through the conserved F or W. Each record gives: D gene, CDR3 length, J gene, V gene, CDR3 protein. D genes are given only for firm matches.

d_gene: TRBD1
len: 15
j_gene: TRBJ2-3
v_gene: TRBV18
CDR3aa: CASSPPSRGTDTQYF

d_gene: .
len: 14
j_gene: TRBJ1-1
v_gene: TRBV29-1
CDR3aa: CSATLAGGDTEAFF

d_gene: TRBD1
len: 14
j_gene: TRBJ1-1
v_gene: TRBV5-1
CDR3aa: CASSAGQGGTEAFF

d_gene: .
len: 14
j_gene: TRBJ1-6
v_gene: TRBV9
CDR3aa: CASSVDGNNSPLHF

d_gene: TRBD2
len: 17
j_gene: TRBJ2-3
v_gene: TRBV5-1
CDR3aa: CASSGRLAGGPTDTQYF

d_gene: .
len: 16
j_gene: TRBJ2-2
v_gene: TRBV9
CDR3aa: CASSAPDQKNTGELFF

d_gene: TRBD2
len: 18
j_gene: TRBJ2-2
v_gene: TRBV11-3
CDR3aa: CASSLVSSGGQNTGELFF

d_gene: .
len: 14
j_gene: TRBJ2-1
v_gene: TRBV28
CDR3aa: CASSLLSRGGVWFF

d_gene: TRBD1
len: 14
j_gene: TRBJ2-3
v_gene: TRBV29-1
CDR3aa: CSAYRGFDTDTQYF

d_gene: TRBD1
len: 16
j_gene: TRBJ2-2
v_gene: TRBV19
CDR3aa: CASSPRDRGNTGELFF

d_gene: .
len: 16
j_gene: TRBJ2-7
v_gene: TRBV6-5
CDR3aa: CASSYSNQGDSYEQYF

d_gene: .
len: 15
j_gene: TRBJ1-5
v_gene: TRBV7-9
CDR3aa: CASSLGDWEDQPQHF

d_gene: .
len: 14
j_gene: TRBJ1-1
v_gene: TRBV7-2
CDR3aa: CASSLVQGNTEAFF

d_gene: .
len: 16
j_gene: TRBJ2-7
v_gene: TRBV4-1
CDR3aa: CASSPGGSLSPYEQYF

d_gene: TRBD2
len: 16
j_gene: TRBJ2-3
v_gene: TRBV7-3
CDR3aa: CASSSGTSGPWDTQYF

d_gene: .
len: 14
j_gene: TRBJ1-5
v_gene: TRBV6-5
CDR3aa: CASSYREGLQPQHF

d_gene: .
len: 12
j_gene: TRBJ1-1
v_gene: TRBV28
CDR3aa: CASSQDSTEAFF

d_gene: .
len: 13
j_gene: TRBJ2-3
v_gene: TRBV11-2
CDR3aa: CASSFREADTQYF

d_gene: TRBD2
len: 17
j_gene: TRBJ2-6
v_gene: TRBV27
CDR3aa: CATRPRGGASGANVLTF

d_gene: TRBD1
len: 17
j_gene: TRBJ1-2
v_gene: TRBV10-3
CDR3aa: CAISEMGQGSSGYGYTF

d_gene: .
len: 15
j_gene: TRBJ2-3
v_gene: TRBV9
CDR3aa: CASSVSASVADTQYF

d_gene: .
len: 13
j_gene: TRBJ2-5
v_gene: TRBV9
CDR3aa: CASSTRDLKTQYF

d_gene: .
len: 13
j_gene: TRBJ1-1
v_gene: TRBV28
CDR3aa: CASSRDTNTEAFF

d_gene: .
len: 13
j_gene: TRBJ2-2
v_gene: TRBV25-1
CDR3aa: CASRTPGTGELFF

d_gene: TRBD1
len: 13
j_gene: TRBJ1-2
v_gene: TRBV28
CDR3aa: CASRRTGRYGYTF

d_gene: .
len: 16
j_gene: TRBJ1-5
v_gene: TRBV7-9
CDR3aa: CASSPGTGRFNQPQHF

d_gene: TRBD1
len: 15
j_gene: TRBJ2-7
v_gene: TRBV11-3
CDR3aa: CASSLPGQGSYEQYF

d_gene: TRBD1
len: 14
j_gene: TRBJ2-3
v_gene: TRBV29-1
CDR3aa: CSVETGTSTDTQYF

d_gene: TRBD1
len: 16
j_gene: TRBJ1-2
v_gene: TRBV5-6
CDR3aa: CASSLDIGGQGVGYTF

d_gene: .
len: 15
j_gene: TRBJ1-6
v_gene: TRBV5-4
CDR3aa: CASSLFGRNNSPLHF

d_gene: TRBD1
len: 16
j_gene: TRBJ1-1
v_gene: TRBV5-6
CDR3aa: CASSLSDRGLNTEAFF

d_gene: .
len: 13
j_gene: TRBJ1-2
v_gene: TRBV7-6
CDR3aa: CASSPSGPGGYTF

d_gene: .
len: 19
j_gene: TRBJ1-2
v_gene: TRBV7-9
CDR3aa: CASSLRMGDRQGLQAGYTF

d_gene: .
len: 17
j_gene: TRBJ2-4
v_gene: TRBV2
CDR3aa: CASSSHRTELAKNIQYF

d_gene: TRBD1
len: 14
j_gene: TRBJ2-7
v_gene: TRBV10-3
CDR3aa: CAITNGQGSYEQYF

d_gene: .
len: 13
j_gene: TRBJ2-7
v_gene: TRBV7-3
CDR3aa: CASSFVWDGEQYF

d_gene: .
len: 13
j_gene: TRBJ1-3
v_gene: TRBV5-1
CDR3aa: CASSAGNGNTIYF

d_gene: TRBD1
len: 15
j_gene: TRBJ1-2
v_gene: TRBV6-5
CDR3aa: CASSSWDRRIYGYTF

d_gene: .
len: 15
j_gene: TRBJ1-1
v_gene: TRBV11-2
CDR3aa: CASSLTQRPNTEAFF

d_gene: .
len: 11
j_gene: TRBJ1-1
v_gene: TRBV12-3/TRBV12-4
CDR3aa: CASSWAGEAFF

d_gene: .
len: 15
j_gene: TRBJ2-6
v_gene: TRBV6-5
CDR3aa: CASSYIRAGANVLTF

d_gene: .
len: 16
j_gene: TRBJ1-4
v_gene: TRBV7-2
CDR3aa: CASSLAGSGSNEKLFF